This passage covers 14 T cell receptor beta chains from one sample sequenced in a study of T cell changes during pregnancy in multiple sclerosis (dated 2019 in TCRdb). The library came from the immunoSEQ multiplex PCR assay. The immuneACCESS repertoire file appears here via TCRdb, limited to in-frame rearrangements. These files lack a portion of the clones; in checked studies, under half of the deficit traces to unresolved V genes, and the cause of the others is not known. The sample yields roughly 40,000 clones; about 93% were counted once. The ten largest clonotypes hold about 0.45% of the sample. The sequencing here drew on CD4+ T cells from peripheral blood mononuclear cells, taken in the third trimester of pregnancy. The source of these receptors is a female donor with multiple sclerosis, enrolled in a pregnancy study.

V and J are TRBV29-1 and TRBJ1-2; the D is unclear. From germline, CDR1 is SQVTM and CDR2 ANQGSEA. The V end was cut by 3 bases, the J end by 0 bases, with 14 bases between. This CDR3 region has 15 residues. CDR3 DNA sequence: TGCAGCGTTGAGCCAGTGAAGCGACCTAACTATGGCTACACCTTC. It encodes CSVEPVKRPNYGYTF.

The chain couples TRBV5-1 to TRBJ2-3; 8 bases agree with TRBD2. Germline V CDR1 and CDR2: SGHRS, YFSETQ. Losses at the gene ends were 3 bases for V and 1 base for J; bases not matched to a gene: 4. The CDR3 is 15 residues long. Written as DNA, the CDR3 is TGCGCCAGCAGCTACCAGACTAGCGGCACAGATACGCAGTATTTT. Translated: CASSYQTSGTDTQYF.

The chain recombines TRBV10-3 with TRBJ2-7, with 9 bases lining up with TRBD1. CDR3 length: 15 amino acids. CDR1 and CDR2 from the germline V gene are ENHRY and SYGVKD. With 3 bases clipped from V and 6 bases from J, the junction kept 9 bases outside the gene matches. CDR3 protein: CAISDRGTGSVEQYF. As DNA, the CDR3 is TGTGCCATCAGTGATCGTGGGACAGGGTCCGTCGAGCAGTACTTC.

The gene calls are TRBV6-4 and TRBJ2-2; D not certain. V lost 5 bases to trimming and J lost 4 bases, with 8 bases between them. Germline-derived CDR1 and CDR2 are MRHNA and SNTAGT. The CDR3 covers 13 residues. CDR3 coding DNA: TGTGCCAGCAGTTTAACAGCCACCGGGGAGCTGTTTTTT. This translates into CASSLTATGELFF.

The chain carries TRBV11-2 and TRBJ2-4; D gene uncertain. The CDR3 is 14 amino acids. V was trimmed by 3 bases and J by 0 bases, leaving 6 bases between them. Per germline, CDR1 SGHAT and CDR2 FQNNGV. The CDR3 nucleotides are TGTGCCAGCAGCTTCCAGTTAGCCAAAAACATTCAGTACTTC. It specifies CASSFQLAKNIQYF.

The CDR3: CASSVTSGRMNEQFF. Written as DNA, the CDR3 is TGTGCCAGCAGCGTTACTAGCGGGAGGATGAATGAGCAGTTCTTC. The chain uses TRBV7-6 and TRBJ2-1; 12 nucleotides agree with TRBD2. V dropped 5 bases and J dropped 7; count of bases not matched to a gene: 6. CDR1 is SGHVS and CDR2 is FNYEAQ in the germline V gene. This CDR3 comprises 15 residues.

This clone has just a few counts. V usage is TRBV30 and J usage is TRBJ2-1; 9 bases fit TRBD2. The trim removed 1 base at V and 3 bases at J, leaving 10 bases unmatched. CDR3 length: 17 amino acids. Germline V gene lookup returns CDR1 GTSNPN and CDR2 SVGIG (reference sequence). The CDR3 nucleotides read TGTGCCTGGAGTGATTCTAGCGGGGTTACCATCTACAATGAGCAGTTCTTC. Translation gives CAWSDSSGVTIYNEQFF.

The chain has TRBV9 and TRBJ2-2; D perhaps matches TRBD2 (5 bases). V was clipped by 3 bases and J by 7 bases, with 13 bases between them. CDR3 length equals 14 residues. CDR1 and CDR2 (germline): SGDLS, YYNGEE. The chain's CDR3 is CASSELATDGELFF. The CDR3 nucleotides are TGTGCCAGCAGCGAGCTAGCAACTGACGGGGAGCTGTTTTTT.

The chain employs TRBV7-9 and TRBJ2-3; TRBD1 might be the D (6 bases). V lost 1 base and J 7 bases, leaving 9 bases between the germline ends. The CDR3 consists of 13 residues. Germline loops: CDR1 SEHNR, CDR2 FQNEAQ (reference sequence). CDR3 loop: CASSLGTANTQYF. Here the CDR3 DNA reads TGTGCCAGCAGCTTAGGGACAGCCAATACGCAGTATTTT.

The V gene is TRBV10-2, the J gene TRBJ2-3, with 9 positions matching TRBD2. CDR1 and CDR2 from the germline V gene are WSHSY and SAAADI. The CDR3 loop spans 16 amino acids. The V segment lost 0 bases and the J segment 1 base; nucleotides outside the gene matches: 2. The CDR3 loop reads CASSESGGRGTDTQYF. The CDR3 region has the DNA TGCGCCAGCAGTGAGTCAGGCGGGAGGGGCACAGATACGCAGTATTTT.

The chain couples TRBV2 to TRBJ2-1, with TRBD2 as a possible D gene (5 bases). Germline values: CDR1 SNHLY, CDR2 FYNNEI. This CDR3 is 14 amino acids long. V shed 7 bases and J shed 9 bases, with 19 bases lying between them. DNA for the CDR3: TGTGCCAGCATTAAGGGAGAGGGAACCGCTGAGCAGTTCTTC. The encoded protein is CASIKGEGTAEQFF.

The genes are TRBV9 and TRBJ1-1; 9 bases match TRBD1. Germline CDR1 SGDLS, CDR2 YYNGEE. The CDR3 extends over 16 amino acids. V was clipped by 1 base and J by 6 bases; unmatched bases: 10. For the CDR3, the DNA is TGTGCCAGCAGCGTAACACCGGGACAGGGAATAGCTGAAGCTTTCTTT. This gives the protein CASSVTPGQGIAEAFF.

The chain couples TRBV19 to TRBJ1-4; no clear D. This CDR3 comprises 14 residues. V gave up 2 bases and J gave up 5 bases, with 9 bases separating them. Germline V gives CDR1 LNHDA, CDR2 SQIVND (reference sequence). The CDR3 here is CASSIRGGNEKLFF. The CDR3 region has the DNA TGTGCCAGTAGTATAAGAGGAGGGAATGAAAAACTGTTTTTT.

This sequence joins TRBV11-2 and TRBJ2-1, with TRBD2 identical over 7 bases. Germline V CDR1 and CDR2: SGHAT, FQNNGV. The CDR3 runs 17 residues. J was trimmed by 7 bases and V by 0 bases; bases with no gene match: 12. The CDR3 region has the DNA TGTGCCAGCAGCTTAGATTCCCTCGCCAGGGAGGGGAATGAGCAGTTCTTC. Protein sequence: CASSLDSLAREGNEQFF.